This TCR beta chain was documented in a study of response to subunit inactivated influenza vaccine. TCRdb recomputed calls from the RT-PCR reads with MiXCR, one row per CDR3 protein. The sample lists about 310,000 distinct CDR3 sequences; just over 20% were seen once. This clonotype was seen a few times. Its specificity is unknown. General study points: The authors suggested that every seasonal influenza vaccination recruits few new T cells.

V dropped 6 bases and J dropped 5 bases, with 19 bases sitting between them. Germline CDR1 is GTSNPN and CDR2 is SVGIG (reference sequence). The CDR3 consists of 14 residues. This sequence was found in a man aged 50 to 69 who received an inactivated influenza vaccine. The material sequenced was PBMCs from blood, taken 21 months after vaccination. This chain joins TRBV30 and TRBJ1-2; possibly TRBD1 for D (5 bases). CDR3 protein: CACLSGALGYGYTF. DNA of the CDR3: TGTGCCTGCCTTAGTGGGGCCCTTGGATATGGCTACACCTTC.